This record covers a single T cell receptor beta chain. Its antigen remains unidentified. Negatively enriched CD4+ T cells were divided by CD45RA into naive and memory. This sample is drawn from a study of shared clonotypes between healthy human individuals. General study points: Rarefaction gave evidence that sorted-subset sequencing remained incomplete despite large depth. Clonotype sharing among donors, it was expected, would be affected by sequencing depth.

This CDR3 spans 16 amino acids. Germline V gene lookup returns CDR1 LNHDA and CDR2 SQIVND (reference sequence). J was trimmed by 3 bases and V by 4 bases; bases with no gene match: 7. Genomic DNA per cell subset filled all wells of several immunoSEQ plates. Clones were read by immunoSEQ multiplex PCR, and TCRdb kept only the in-frame ones, dropping some. The data show around 1.4 million clones, 98% seen once. J is TRBJ1-4 and V is TRBV19, with 8 bases that match TRBD1. Sequences were obtained from naive CD4+ T cells sorted from blood. Subset of the sample: CD45RA+ positively selected. This TCR was sampled from a man in his thirties or forties in good health. CDR3 nucleotide sequence: TGTGCCAGTAGTACCCGCGGACAGGGCTCTAATGAAAAACTGTTTTTT. Amino acids: CASSTRGQGSNEKLFF.